The TCR beta chain described here comes from a study of blood T cell repertoires in COVID-19. The overall study: T cells, B-cell-depleted T cells, or PBMCs provided the cDNA or gDNA that served as material.

Original analysis: Estimation of nucleated cell counts was performed using reference gene primer amplification. The protocol was immunoSEQ multiplex PCR, while the TCRdb copy is restricted to in-frame clones and leaves out a portion. V, J and clone size are those of that table, while D and trimming were read from the DNA. The repertoire has about 98,000 clones, around 90% of them found once; the top ten carry about 5%. There are 18 residues in the CDR3. CDR1 and CDR2 from the germline V gene are SGHAT and FQNNGV. Trimming took 1 base from V and 0 from J, leaving 19 bases between them. The chain combines TRBV11-2 with TRBJ2-7; TRBD2 is a possible D gene (6 bases). This clonotype was sampled from a man in his 70s with acute or convalescent COVID-19. Input material: peripheral blood. The CDR3 region has the DNA TGTGCCAGCAGCTTAGGTCCCCTTGGGGCGGGAAGCTCCTACGAGCAGTACTTC. Encoded protein: CASSLGPLGAGSSYEQYF.